The sequence of this TCR beta chain was determined in a study of T cell changes during pregnancy in multiple sclerosis. The data were produced by immunoSEQ multiplex PCR, yet TCRdb's version contains in-frame clones alone and is incomplete. The table lists about 100,000 clones, around 92% of them singletons. Trimming removed 4 bases from V and 5 bases from J, with 12 bases in between. CDR1 SGHRS and CDR2 YFSETQ come from the germline V gene. The CDR3 has 13 amino acids. The source was peripheral blood, collected after pregnancy. The clonotype comes from a female donor with multiple sclerosis, enrolled in a pregnancy study. The rearrangement joins TRBV5-1 to TRBJ1-1, with D uncertain. In DNA, the CDR3 is TGCGCCAGCAGCGGGGAGGGTGGGACTGAAGCTTTCTTT. Translating gives CASSGEGGTEAFF.